The 32 T cell receptor beta chains presented below share a single source sample, sequenced in a study of identical twins. TCRdb re-called the 5' RACE reads through MiXCR, storing one row per CDR3 protein. Among 500,000 or so distinct CDR3 sequences listed, around 20% were seen once. These sequences were also reported in another study, on T cells expressing NK-cell markers.

The sample consisted of CD4+ T cells sorted from blood. The origin of the receptors is a woman between 18 and 30 years old in good health.

This chain links TRBV5-6 with TRBJ2-3, with D hard to call. The CDR3 spans 15 residues. Trimming removed 3 bases from V and 3 bases from J, with 14 bases in between. CDR1 and CDR2 from the germline V gene are SGHDT and YYEEEE. DNA for the CDR3: TGTGCCAGCAGCTCCGGGCTCCTCTGGACAGATACGCAGTATTTT. Amino acids: CASSSGLLWTDTQYF. Drawing the rest from reference TRBV5-6 and TRBJ2-3, the complete variable domain is DAGVTQSPTHLIKTRGQQVTLRCSPKSGHDTVSWYQQALGQGPQFIFQYYEEEERQRGNFPDRFSGHQFPNYSSELNVNALLLGDSALYLCASSSGLLWTDTQYFGPGTRLTVL.

This chain uses TRBV4-1 with TRBJ2-6; tentative D call: TRBD2 (6 bases). The CDR3 has 22 residues. Germline V gene lookup returns CDR1 MGHRA and CDR2 YSYEKL. Trimming pared 0 bases from V and 0 bases from J, leaving 24 bases between. CDR3 sequence: CASSQDLPAGTFIGSGANVLTF. CDR3 nucleotides: TGCGCCAGCAGCCAAGATCTACCGGCAGGGACTTTTATTGGCTCTGGGGCCAACGTCCTGACTTTC.

V is TRBV7-9 and J is TRBJ2-3, with 8 positions matching TRBD2. Trimming took 11 bases from V and 4 from J; bases not matched to a gene: 5. The CDR3 totals 12 residues. Germline V gene sequence: CDR1 SEHNR, CDR2 FQNEAQ (reference sequence). The CDR3 bases are TGTGCCGGCCGAGCGGGGGCAGATACGCAGTATTTT. It translates to CAGRAGADTQYF.

This chain uses TRBV6-5 with TRBJ2-7; D remains ambiguous. Trimming left V 1 base short and J 0 bases short, with 7 bases between. The CDR3 has 14 residues. Germline CDR1 and CDR2: MNHEY and SVGAGI. The CDR3 DNA is TGTGCCAGCAGTTACTTCGCTAGCTCCTACGAGCAGTACTTC. Its protein product is CASSYFASSYEQYF.

The CDR3 region is CASRRGGDNEQFF. As DNA, the CDR3 is TGTGCCAGCCGTAGGGGCGGGGACAATGAGCAGTTCTTC. The chain joins TRBV5-5 to TRBJ2-1, with D possibly being TRBD2 (6 bases). The germline V gene encodes CDR1 SGHKS and CDR2 YYEKEE (reference sequence). Trimming shortened V by 7 bases and J by 5 bases, and 13 bases separated the two germline ends. The CDR3 loop spans 13 amino acids.

This clonotype was picked up a small number of times. The chain joins TRBV5-1 to TRBJ2-7; 7 positions agree with TRBD2. Germline lookup yields CDR1 SGHRS and CDR2 YFSETQ. Germline trimming cut 0 bases from V and 3 bases from J; bases unmatched to any gene: 6. This CDR3 region has 15 residues. CDR3 protein: CASSLGAGEGYEQYF. CDR3 coding DNA: TGCGCCAGCAGCTTGGGGGCGGGAGAGGGCTACGAGCAGTACTTC.

This clonotype was seen many times. This chain connects TRBV20-1 to TRBJ2-1; TRBD2 agrees at 9 bases. Germline values: CDR1 DFQATT, CDR2 SNEGSKA (reference sequence). The CDR3 runs 14 residues. J lost 6 bases, V lost 6 bases, and 9 bases had no gene match. The DNA of the CDR3 is TGCAGTGCCTCGTCGGGACTAGCCGGCAATGAGCAGTTCTTC. Protein sequence: CSASSGLAGNEQFF.

The genes are TRBV12-3 or TRBV12-4 and TRBJ1-3, with D possibly matching TRBD1 (5 bases). This CDR3 is 15 amino acids long. Trimming took off 7 bases at V and 0 bases at J, with 13 bases between the two ends. The DNA for the CDR3 is TGTGCCAGCATTGGGGGAGGGAGCTCTGGAAACACCATATATTTT. This encodes CASIGGGSSGNTIYF.

V is TRBV12-3 or TRBV12-4 and J is TRBJ1-1, with D tentatively TRBD1 (5 bases). With 4 bases removed from V and 5 bases from J, the gap between germline ends came to 11 bases. The CDR3 sequence is 13 residues long. The CDR3 DNA reads as TGTGCCAGCAGTTGGGGGGATAGGACTGAAGCTTTCTTT. Encoded protein: CASSWGDRTEAFF.

This chain uses TRBV6-1 with TRBJ1-6; no firm D call. Trimming left V 6 bases short and J 10 bases short, with 16 bases between. This CDR3 comprises 14 residues. Looked up from germline, CDR1 is MNHNS and CDR2 is SASEGT. The CDR3 region has the DNA TGTGCCAGCAGAGTTACAGCTTCTAGATCACCCCTCCACTTT. This translates into CASRVTASRSPLHF.

The chain links TRBV10-2 to TRBJ2-3, with D possibly called TRBD1 or TRBD2 (6 bases each). Germline-derived CDR1 and CDR2 are WSHSY and SAAADI. V was trimmed by 6 bases and J by 4 bases, leaving 11 bases between them. The CDR3 loop spans 13 amino acids. Here the CDR3 DNA reads TGCGCCAGCAGAAGGGGGGTTGCAGATACGCAGTATTTT. Residues: CASRRGVADTQYF.

Concerning this clonotype: Since a far larger clone is one base different, this is likely a read error. The V gene is TRBV7-6, the J gene TRBJ2-3; D perhaps matches TRBD2 (6 bases). The CDR3 extends over 11 amino acids. V lost 5 bases to trimming and J lost 8 bases, with 8 bases between them. Germline CDR1 and CDR2: SGHVS and FNYEAQ. The CDR3 spells CASSPGVTQYF. As DNA, the CDR3 is TGTGCCAGCAGCCCGGGAGTTACGCAGTATTTT. Full variable domain (remainder filled in from reference TRBV7-6 and TRBJ2-3): GAGVSQSPRYKVTKRGQDVALRCDPISGHVSLYWYRQALGQGPEFLTYFNYEAQQDKSGLPNDRFSAERPEGSISTLTIQRTEQRDSAMYRCASSPGVTQYFGPGTRLTVL.

In this sample, this clonotype turned up a few times. V is TRBV7-9 and J is TRBJ2-7; 7 bases are a match to TRBD2. Trimming removed 4 bases from V and 2 bases from J; junction bases left unmatched: 11. Germline CDR1 SEHNR, CDR2 FQNEAQ (reference sequence). The CDR3 length is 16 residues. The CDR3: CASSSPPGGGPYEQYF. CDR3 nucleotides: TGTGCCAGCAGCTCCCCCCCTGGCGGGGGTCCCTACGAGCAGTACTTC.

The chain combines TRBV5-5 with TRBJ1-2, with D unclear. Germline CDR1 SGHKS, CDR2 YYEKEE (reference sequence). This CDR3 region has 14 residues. Between the trimmed V and J ends, which lost 1 base and 3 bases, there was a span of 10 bases. CDR3 in DNA: TGTGCCAGCAGCTTGATCCGAACGGACTATGGCTACACCTTC. It translates to CASSLIRTDYGYTF.

The sample holds a few counts of this clonotype. This chain's CDR3 is CASSLIPGVNTGELFF. Written as DNA, the CDR3 is TGTGCCAGCAGCTTGATCCCCGGGGTGAACACCGGGGAGCTGTTTTTT. The rearrangement links TRBV5-5 to TRBJ2-2, with a tentative D call TRBD2 (5 bases). V gave up 1 base and J gave up 1 base, with 11 bases separating them. Germline values: CDR1 SGHKS, CDR2 YYEKEE (reference sequence). The CDR3 is 16 amino acids. Full variable domain (outside the CDR3, taken from reference TRBV5-5 and TRBJ2-2): DAGVTQSPTHLIKTRGQQVTLRCSPISGHKSVSWYQQVLGQGPQFIFQYYEKEERGRGNFPDRFSARQFPNYSSELNVNALLLGDSALYLCASSLIPGVNTGELFFGEGSRLTVL.

This clonotype was seen ten or more times. As DNA, the CDR3 is TGTGCCAGCAGTCAGGGGTGGGGCTACACCTTC. Translation: CASSQGWGYTF. This chain uses TRBV12-3 or TRBV12-4 with TRBJ1-2, with D possibly being TRBD1 (6 bases). The V and J ends lost 5 bases and 8 bases respectively, with 9 bases between them. This CDR3 has 11 residues.

The rearrangement joins TRBV5-1 to TRBJ2-7; D ambiguous. CDR1 and CDR2 from the germline V gene are SGHRS and YFSETQ. The CDR3 sequence is 15 residues long. The V end lost 2 bases, the J end lost 0 bases, and 12 bases lay between the germline ends. The CDR3 DNA sequence: TGCGCCAGCAGCTTCCCTGATGTGTACTCCTACGAGCAGTACTTC. The encoded protein is CASSFPDVYSYEQYF.

The V and J genes are TRBV6-2 or TRBV6-3 and TRBJ1-5; D not resolved. Trimming pared 6 bases from V and 5 bases from J, leaving 11 bases between. Germline V CDR1 and CDR2: MNHEY, SVGEGT. The CDR3 has 13 amino acids. Here the CDR3 DNA reads TGTGCCAGCAGAGAAAGGACGGATCAGCCCCAGCATTTT. Translating gives CASRERTDQPQHF.

The chain carries TRBV6-2 or TRBV6-3 and TRBJ2-3; D is unclear. The CDR3 is 15 amino acids. Trimming left V 7 bases short and J 2 bases short, with 16 bases between. Germline V lookup: CDR1 MNHEY, CDR2 SVGEGT. The CDR3 spells CASTVRPGTTDTQYF. The CDR3 region has the DNA TGTGCCAGCACCGTCCGACCAGGAACCACAGATACGCAGTATTTT.

This chain joins TRBV5-1 and TRBJ2-7; D not resolved. The CDR3 length is 12 residues. V dropped 4 bases and J dropped 9 bases, with 14 bases sitting between them. CDR1 SGHRS and CDR2 YFSETQ come from the germline V gene. CDR3 loop: CASSPDLDGQYF. In DNA form, the CDR3 reads TGCGCCAGCAGCCCTGACCTTGACGGGCAGTACTTC.

The chain uses TRBV3-1 and TRBJ1-6, with unresolved D. Looked up from germline, CDR1 is LGHDT and CDR2 is YNNKEL (reference sequence). Between the trimmed V and J ends, which lost 5 bases and 13 bases, there was a span of 18 bases. This CDR3 region has 14 residues. This chain's CDR3 is CASSLRPSTSPLHF. In DNA form, the CDR3 reads TGTGCCAGCAGCTTACGACCGTCCACCTCTCCCCTCCACTTT.

This clonotype was counted between two and nine times. In DNA, the CDR3 is TGTGCCAGCAATTCGGGACAGGGTAGGAACGAGCAGTACTTC. This translates into CASNSGQGRNEQYF. V and J are TRBV6-5 and TRBJ2-7, with 9 bases matching TRBD1. The CDR3 length is 14 residues. With 7 bases clipped from V and 5 bases from J, the junction kept 9 bases outside the gene matches. Per germline, CDR1 MNHEY and CDR2 SVGAGI.

The genes are TRBV5-5 and TRBJ1-1, with 7 bases identical to TRBD1. The CDR3 covers 14 residues. CDR1 SGHKS and CDR2 YYEKEE come from the germline V gene (reference sequence). Germline trimming cut 0 bases from V and 8 bases from J; bases unmatched to any gene: 7. CDR3 nucleotides: TGTGCCAGCAGCTTGGTACAGGGGCGAGGGGAAGCTTTCTTT. It yields the protein CASSLVQGRGEAFF. Full variable domain (missing parts from reference TRBV5-5 and TRBJ1-1): DAGVTQSPTHLIKTRGQQVTLRCSPISGHKSVSWYQQVLGQGPQFIFQYYEKEERGRGNFPDRFSARQFPNYSSELNVNALLLGDSALYLCASSLVQGRGEAFFGQGTRLTVV.

This clonotype has just a few counts. The CDR3 DNA is TGTGCCAGCAGTTTATCGGGGCGGGGACTGCCCCAGCATTTT. Translating it yields CASSLSGRGLPQHF. The V call is TRBV27, the J call TRBJ1-5, with D possibly being TRBD1 (5 bases). The CDR3 is made up of 14 amino acids. Germline CDR1 MNHEY, CDR2 SMNVEV (reference sequence). Trimming shortened V by 0 bases and J by 9 bases, and 12 bases separated the two germline ends.

The genes are TRBV20-1 and TRBJ2-1, with D possibly called TRBD1 or TRBD2 (5 bases each). Per the germline V gene, CDR1 is DFQATT and CDR2 is SNEGSKA (reference sequence). The CDR3 has 13 amino acids. Trimming shortened V by 1 base and J by 9 bases, and 13 bases separated the two germline ends. The CDR3 DNA sequence: TGCAGTGCTAGAGGTGAGGGGTACGGTGAGCAGTTCTTC. Its translation: CSARGEGYGEQFF.

The chain joins TRBV7-9 to TRBJ2-7; TRBD2 agrees at 11 bases. With V trimmed by 5 bases and J by 4 bases, 13 bases remained unmatched. The CDR3 has 17 amino acids. Germline CDR1 is SEHNR and CDR2 is FQNEAQ (reference sequence). The CDR3 sequence: CASSRGLAGGPAYEQYF. The CDR3 bases are TGTGCCAGCAGCCGCGGCTTAGCGGGAGGGCCGGCGTACGAGCAGTACTTC.

The genes are TRBV20-1 and TRBJ2-1; TRBD1 agrees at 8 bases. The V gene's germline CDR1 is DFQATT and CDR2 SNEGSKA (reference sequence). V was pared by 3 bases and J by 8 bases, with 6 bases of the junction left unmatched. The CDR3 totals 13 residues. The CDR3 region has the DNA TGCAGTGCTAGTGGACAGGGAATCCATGAGCAGTTCTTC. Amino acids: CSASGQGIHEQFF.

The rearrangement joins TRBV6-6 to TRBJ1-2; no reliable D call. The V gene's germline CDR1 is MNHNY and CDR2 SVGAGI (reference sequence). The ends were cut back, 7 bases at V and 5 bases at J, with 11 bases in the middle. The CDR3 is 12 residues long. CDR3 bases: TGTGCCAGCATGAATTGGGGTTATGGCTACACCTTC. This sequence encodes CASMNWGYGYTF.

This chain links TRBV7-9 with TRBJ2-2; D ambiguous. V dropped 1 base and J dropped 10 bases, with 10 bases sitting between them. The CDR3 runs 13 residues. Germline CDR1 and CDR2: SEHNR and FQNEAQ (reference sequence). CDR3 sequence reads: CASSLVSALELFF. CDR3 in DNA: TGTGCCAGCAGCTTAGTGTCAGCCTTGGAGCTGTTTTTT.

This chain links TRBV24-1 with TRBJ2-7; D ambiguous. Trimming removed 12 bases at V and 0 bases at J, with 5 bases between. The CDR3 consists of 10 residues. Germline CDR1 reads KGHDR; CDR2 reads SFDVKD. The CDR3: CAPASYEQYF. The CDR3 nucleotides read TGTGCCCCGGCCTCCTACGAGCAGTACTTC.

The chain uses TRBV20-1 and TRBJ2-5; D may be TRBD1 (6 bases). This CDR3 is built from 13 residues. The germline V gene has CDR1 DFQATT and CDR2 SNEGSKA (reference sequence). V dropped 6 bases and J dropped 3 bases, with 14 bases sitting between them. The CDR3 DNA reads as TGCAGTGCCCTGGGGGCAGGGGAAGAGACCCAGTACTTC. Amino acids: CSALGAGEETQYF.

This chain links TRBV7-2 with TRBJ1-2; no clear D gene. The CDR3 sequence is 11 residues long. Trimming left V 0 bases short and J 8 bases short, with 4 bases between. The germline V gene has CDR1 SGHTA and CDR2 FQGNSA. The CDR3 loop is CASSLATGYTF. DNA for the CDR3: TGTGCCAGCAGCTTAGCTACGGGCTACACCTTC.